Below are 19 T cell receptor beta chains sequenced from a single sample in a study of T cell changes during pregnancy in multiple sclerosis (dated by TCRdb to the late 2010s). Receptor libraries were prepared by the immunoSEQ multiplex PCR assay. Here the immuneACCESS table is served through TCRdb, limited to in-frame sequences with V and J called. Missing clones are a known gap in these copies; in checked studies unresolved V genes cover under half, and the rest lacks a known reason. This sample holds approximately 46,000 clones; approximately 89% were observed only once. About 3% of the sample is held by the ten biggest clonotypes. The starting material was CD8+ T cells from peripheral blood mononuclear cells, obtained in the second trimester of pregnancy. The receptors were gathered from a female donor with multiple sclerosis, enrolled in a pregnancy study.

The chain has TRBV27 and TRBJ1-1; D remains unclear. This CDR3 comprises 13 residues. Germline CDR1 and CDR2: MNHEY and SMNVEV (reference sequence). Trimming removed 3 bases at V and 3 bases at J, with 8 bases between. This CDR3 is CASSLRRDTEAFF. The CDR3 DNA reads TGTGCCAGCAGTTTGAGGAGGGACACTGAAGCTTTCTTT.

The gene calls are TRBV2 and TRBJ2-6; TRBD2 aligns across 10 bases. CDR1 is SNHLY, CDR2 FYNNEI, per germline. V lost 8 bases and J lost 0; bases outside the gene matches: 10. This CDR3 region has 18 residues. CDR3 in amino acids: CASHVVSGGLSGANVLTF. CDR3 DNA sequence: TGTGCCAGCCACGTGGTTAGCGGGGGGCTCTCTGGGGCCAACGTCCTGACTTTC.

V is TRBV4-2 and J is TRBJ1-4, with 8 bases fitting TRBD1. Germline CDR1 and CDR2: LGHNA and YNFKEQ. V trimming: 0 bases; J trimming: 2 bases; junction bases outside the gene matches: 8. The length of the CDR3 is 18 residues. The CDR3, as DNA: TGTGCCAGCAGCCAAGAAACAGGGGGGGGCTGGACTAATGAAAAACTGTTTTTT. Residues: CASSQETGGGWTNEKLFF.

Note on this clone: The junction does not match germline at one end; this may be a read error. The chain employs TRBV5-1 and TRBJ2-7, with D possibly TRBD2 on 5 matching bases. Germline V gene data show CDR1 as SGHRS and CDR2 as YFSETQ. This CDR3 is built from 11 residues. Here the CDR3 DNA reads TGCGCCAGCAGCTTGGGGGAGTTATGTGTTTTC. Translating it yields CASSLGELCVF. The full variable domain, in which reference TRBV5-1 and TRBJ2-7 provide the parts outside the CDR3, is KAGVTQTPRYLIKTRGQQVTLSCSPISGHRSVSWYQQTPGQGLQFLFEYFSETQRNKGNFPGRFSGRQFSNSRSEMNVSTLELGDSALYLCASSLGELCVFGPGTRLTVT.

This CDR3 is CASSQDRRLAGGNSYEQYF. CDR3 coding DNA: TGTGCCAGCAGCCAAGATCGGAGACTAGCGGGGGGGAACTCCTACGAGCAGTACTTC. This chain links TRBV4-2 with TRBJ2-7, with 14 bases that match TRBD2. This CDR3 comprises 19 residues. V was pared by 0 bases and J by 0 bases, with 7 bases of the junction left unmatched. The germline V gene encodes CDR1 LGHNA and CDR2 YNFKEQ.

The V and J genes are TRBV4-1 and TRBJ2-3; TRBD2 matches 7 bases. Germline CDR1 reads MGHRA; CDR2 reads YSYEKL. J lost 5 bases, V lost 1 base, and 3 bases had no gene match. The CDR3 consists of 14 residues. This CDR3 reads CASSQVSGGDTQYF. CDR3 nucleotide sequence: TGCGCCAGCAGCCAAGTCTCGGGGGGAGATACGCAGTATTTT.

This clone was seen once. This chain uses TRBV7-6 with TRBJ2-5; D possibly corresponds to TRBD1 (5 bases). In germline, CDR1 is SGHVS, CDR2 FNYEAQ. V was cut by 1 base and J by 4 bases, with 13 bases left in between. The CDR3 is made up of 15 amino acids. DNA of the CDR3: TGTGCCAGCAGCTTAGAGCAGGGTTTCCCAGAGACCCAGTACTTC. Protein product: CASSLEQGFPETQYF.

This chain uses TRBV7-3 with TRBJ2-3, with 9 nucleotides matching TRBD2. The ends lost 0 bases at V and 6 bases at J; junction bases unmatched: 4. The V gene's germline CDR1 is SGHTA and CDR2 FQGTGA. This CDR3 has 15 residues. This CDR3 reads CASSLTSGGGDTQYF. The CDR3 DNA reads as TGTGCCAGCAGCTTAACTAGCGGGGGCGGGGATACGCAGTATTTT.

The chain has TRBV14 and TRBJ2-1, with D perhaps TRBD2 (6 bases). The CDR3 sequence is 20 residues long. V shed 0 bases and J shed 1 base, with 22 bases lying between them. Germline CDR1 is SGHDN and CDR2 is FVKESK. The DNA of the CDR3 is TGTGCCAGCAGCCAAGATCCCTCGACAGTCGAGGGGACTTCCTACAATGAGCAGTTCTTC. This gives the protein CASSQDPSTVEGTSYNEQFF.

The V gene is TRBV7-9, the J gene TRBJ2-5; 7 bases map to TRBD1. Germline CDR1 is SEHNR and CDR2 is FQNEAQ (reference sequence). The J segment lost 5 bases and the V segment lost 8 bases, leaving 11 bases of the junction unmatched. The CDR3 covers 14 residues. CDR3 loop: CASGGQPSWETQYF. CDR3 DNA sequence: TGTGCCAGCGGGGGACAGCCCTCGTGGGAGACCCAGTACTTC.

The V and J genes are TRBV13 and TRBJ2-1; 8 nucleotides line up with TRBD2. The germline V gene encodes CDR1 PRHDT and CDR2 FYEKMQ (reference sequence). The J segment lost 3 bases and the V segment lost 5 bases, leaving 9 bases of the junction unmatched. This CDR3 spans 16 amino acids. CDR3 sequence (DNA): TGTGCCAGCAGCCCCCGGGAGGGGCGTAGCTACAATGAGCAGTTCTTC. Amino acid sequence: CASSPREGRSYNEQFF. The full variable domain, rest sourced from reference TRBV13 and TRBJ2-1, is AAGVIQSPRHLIKEKRETATLKCYPIPRHDTVYWYQQGPGQDPQFLISFYEKMQSDKGSIPDRFSAQQFSDYHSELNMSSLELGDSALYFCASSPREGRSYNEQFFGPGTRLTVL.

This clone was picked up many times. Here the CDR3 reads CASSIKRWRSYNEQFF. For the CDR3, the DNA is TGTGCCAGTAGTATTAAGCGGTGGCGTTCCTACAATGAGCAGTTCTTC. The chain employs TRBV19 and TRBJ2-1, with D maybe TRBD2 (5 bases). The CDR3 has 16 amino acids. Germline CDR1 is LNHDA and CDR2 is SQIVND (reference sequence). V shed 3 bases and J shed 1 base, with 13 bases lying between them.

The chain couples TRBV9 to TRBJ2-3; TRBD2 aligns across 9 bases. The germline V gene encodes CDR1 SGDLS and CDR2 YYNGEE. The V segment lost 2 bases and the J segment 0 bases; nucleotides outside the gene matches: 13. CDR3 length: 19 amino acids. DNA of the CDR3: TGTGCCAGCAGCGTGCGGGGCAATAGCGGGGGACTGAGCACAGATACGCAGTATTTT. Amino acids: CASSVRGNSGGLSTDTQYF.

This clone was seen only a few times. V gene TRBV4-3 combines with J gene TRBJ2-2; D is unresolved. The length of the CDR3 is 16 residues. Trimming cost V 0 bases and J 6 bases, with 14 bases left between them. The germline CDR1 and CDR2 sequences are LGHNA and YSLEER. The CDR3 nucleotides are TGCGCCAGCAGCCAAGAACCCACGGTTCCCCCCGGGGAGCTGTTTTTT. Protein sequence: CASSQEPTVPPGELFF.

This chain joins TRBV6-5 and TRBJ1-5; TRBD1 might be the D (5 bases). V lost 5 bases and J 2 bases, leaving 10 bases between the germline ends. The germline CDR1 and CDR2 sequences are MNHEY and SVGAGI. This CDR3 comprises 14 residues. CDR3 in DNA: TGTGCCAGCAGTGACCCGGGGGGCAATCAGCCCCAGCATTTT. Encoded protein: CASSDPGGNQPQHF.

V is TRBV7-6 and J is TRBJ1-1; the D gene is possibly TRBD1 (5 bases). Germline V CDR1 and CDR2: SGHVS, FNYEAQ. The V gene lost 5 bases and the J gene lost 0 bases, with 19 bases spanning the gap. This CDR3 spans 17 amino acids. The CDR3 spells CASSPRRGSPMNTEAFF. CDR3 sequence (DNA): TGTGCCAGCAGCCCGAGGCGGGGCAGCCCCATGAACACTGAAGCTTTCTTT.

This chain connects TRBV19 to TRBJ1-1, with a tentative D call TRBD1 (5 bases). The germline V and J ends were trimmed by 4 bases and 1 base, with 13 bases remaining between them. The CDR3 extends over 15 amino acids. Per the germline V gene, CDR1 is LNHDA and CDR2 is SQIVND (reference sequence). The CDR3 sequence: CASSTSSDRNTEAFF. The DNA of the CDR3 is TGTGCCAGTAGTACCTCTTCTGACAGGAACACTGAAGCTTTCTTT.

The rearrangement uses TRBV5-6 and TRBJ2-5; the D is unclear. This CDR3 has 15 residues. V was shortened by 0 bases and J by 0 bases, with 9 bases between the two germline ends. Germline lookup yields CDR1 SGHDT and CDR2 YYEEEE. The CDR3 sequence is CASSLGVSYQETQYF. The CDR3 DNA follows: TGTGCCAGCAGCTTGGGTGTGAGTTACCAAGAGACCCAGTACTTC.

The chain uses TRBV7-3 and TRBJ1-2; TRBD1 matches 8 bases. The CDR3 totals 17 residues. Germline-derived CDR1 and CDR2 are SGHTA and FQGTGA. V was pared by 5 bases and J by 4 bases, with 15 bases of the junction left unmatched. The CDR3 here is CASSAGTGLGGAYGYTF. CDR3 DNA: TGTGCCAGCAGCGCTGGGACAGGTCTTGGAGGGGCCTATGGCTACACCTTC.